This T cell receptor (beta chain) was sequenced in a study of post-analysis software for immune sequencing data. Broader study findings: About five TRBV segments, including TRBV5-6, TRBV5-1 and TRBV20-1, were more frequent in patients than controls.

Unique molecular identifiers were built into the TCR beta cDNA libraries. TCRdb re-called the PCR reads with MiXCR, one entry per CDR3 protein. This sample has fewer than 850,000 distinct CDR3 sequences; 25% to 30% occur once, and the top ten carry around 0.55%. This clonotype was counted a few times. Its antigen is unknown. The germline V gene encodes CDR1 DFQATT and CDR2 SNEGSKA (reference sequence). The CDR3 loop spans 13 amino acids. V was clipped by 3 bases and J by 4 bases, with 12 bases between them. The sequenced sample consisted of blood. This receptor was taken from a girl aged 5 to 17 with multiple sclerosis. This chain uses TRBV20-1 with TRBJ1-2; D is ambiguous. The CDR3 bases are TGCAGTGCTAGGGACGGTTACAGCTATGGCTACACCTTC. Translated, it gives CSARDGYSYGYTF.